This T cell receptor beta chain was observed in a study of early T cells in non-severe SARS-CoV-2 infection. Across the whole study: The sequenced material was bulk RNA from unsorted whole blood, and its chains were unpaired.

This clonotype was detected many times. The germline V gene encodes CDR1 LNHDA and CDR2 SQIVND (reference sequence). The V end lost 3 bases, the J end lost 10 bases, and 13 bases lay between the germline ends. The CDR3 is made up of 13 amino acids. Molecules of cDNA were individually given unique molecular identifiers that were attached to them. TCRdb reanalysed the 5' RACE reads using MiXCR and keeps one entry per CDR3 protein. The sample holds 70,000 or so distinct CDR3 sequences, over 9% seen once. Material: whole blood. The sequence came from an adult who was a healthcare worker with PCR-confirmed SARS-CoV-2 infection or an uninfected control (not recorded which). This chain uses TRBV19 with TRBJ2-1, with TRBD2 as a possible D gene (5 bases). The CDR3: CASSIAGSGEQFF. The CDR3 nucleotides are TGTGCCAGTAGTATCGCCGGGTCGGGGGAGCAGTTCTTC. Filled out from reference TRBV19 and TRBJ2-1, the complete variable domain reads DGGITQSPKYLFRKEGQNVTLSCEQNLNHDAMYWYRQDPGQGLRLIYYSQIVNDFQKGDIAEGYSVSREKKESFPLTVTSAQKNPTAFYLCASSIAGSGEQFFGPGTRLTVL.